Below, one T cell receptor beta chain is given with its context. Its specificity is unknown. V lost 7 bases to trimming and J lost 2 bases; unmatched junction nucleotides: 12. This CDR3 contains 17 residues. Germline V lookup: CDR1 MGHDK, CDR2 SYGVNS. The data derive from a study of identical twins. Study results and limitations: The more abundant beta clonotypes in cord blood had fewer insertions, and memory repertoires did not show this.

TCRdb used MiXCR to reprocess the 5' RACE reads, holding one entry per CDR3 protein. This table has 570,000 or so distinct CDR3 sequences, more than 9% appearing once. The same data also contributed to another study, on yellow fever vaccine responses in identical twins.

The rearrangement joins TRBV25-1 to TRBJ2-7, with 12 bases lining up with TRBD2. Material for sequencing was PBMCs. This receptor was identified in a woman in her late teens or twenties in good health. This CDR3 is CASTLQPRLAGAYEQYF. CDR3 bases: TGTGCCAGCACCCTACAACCCCGACTAGCGGGGGCCTACGAGCAGTACTTC.